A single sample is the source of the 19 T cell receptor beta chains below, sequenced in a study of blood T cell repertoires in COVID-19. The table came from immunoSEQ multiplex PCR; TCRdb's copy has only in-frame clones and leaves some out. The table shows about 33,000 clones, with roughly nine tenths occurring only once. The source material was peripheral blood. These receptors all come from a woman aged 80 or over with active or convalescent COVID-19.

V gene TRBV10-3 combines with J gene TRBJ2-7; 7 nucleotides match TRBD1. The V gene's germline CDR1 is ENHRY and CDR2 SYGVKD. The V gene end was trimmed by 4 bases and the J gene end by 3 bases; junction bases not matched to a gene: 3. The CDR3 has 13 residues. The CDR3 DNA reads TGTGCCATCAGTGGCTCAGGGGGCTACGAGCAGTACTTC. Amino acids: CAISGSGGYEQYF.

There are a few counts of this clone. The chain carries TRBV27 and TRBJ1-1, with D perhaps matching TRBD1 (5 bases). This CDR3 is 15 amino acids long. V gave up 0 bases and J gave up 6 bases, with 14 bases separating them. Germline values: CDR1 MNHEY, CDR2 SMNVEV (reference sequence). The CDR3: CASSLSGGGRAEAFF. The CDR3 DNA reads TGTGCCAGCAGTTTATCGGGGGGGGGTCGGGCTGAAGCTTTCTTT.

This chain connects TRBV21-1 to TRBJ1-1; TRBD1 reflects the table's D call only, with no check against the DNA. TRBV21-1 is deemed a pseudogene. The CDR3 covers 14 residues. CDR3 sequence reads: CASRPDRGGTEAFF. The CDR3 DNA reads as TGTGCCAGCAGGCCGGACAGGGGCGGTACTGAAGCTTTCTTT.

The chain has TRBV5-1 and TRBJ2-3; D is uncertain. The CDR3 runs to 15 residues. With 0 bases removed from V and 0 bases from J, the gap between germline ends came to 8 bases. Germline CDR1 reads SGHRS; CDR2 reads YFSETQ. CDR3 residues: CASSLDGLSTDTQYF. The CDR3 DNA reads TGCGCCAGCAGCTTGGACGGTTTAAGCACAGATACGCAGTATTTT.

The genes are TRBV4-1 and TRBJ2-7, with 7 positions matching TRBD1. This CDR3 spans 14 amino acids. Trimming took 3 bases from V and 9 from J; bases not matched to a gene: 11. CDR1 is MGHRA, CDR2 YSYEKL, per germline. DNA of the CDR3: TGCGCCAGCAGCCAGGGAGACAGGGAAGGAGGGCAGTACTTC. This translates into CASSQGDREGGQYF.

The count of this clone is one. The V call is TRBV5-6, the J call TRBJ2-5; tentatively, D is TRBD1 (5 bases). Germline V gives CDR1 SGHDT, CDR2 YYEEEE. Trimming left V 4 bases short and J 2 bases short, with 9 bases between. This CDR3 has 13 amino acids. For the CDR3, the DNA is TGTGCCAGCAGCCCAGACAGACAAGAGACCCAGTACTTC. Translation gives CASSPDRQETQYF.

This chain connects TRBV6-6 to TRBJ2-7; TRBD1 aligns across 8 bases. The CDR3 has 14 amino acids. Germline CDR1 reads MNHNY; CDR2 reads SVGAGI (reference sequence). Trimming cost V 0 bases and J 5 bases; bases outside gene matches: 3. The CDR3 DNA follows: TGTGCCAGCAGTTACTCGACAGGGGTTGACGAGCAGTACTTC. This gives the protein CASSYSTGVDEQYF.

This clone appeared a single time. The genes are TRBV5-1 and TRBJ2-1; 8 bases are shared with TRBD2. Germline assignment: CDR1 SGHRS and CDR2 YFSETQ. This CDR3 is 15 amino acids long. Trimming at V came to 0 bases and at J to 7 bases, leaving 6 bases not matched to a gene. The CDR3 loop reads CASSLGPGGRNEQFF. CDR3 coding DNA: TGCGCCAGCAGCTTGGGACCGGGGGGGCGGAATGAGCAGTTCTTC.

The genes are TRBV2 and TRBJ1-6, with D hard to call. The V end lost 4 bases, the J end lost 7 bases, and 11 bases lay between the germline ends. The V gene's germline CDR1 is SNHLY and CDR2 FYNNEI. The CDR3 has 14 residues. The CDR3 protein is CASSAGRTNSPLHF. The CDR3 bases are TGTGCCAGCAGTGCGGGGAGGACCAATTCACCCCTCCACTTT.

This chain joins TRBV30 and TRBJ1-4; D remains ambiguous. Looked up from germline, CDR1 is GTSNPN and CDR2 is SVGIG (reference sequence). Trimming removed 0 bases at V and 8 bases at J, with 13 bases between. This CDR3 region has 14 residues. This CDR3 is CAWSVGGEREKLFF. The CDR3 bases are TGTGCCTGGAGTGTCGGCGGGGAACGGGAAAAACTGTTTTTT.

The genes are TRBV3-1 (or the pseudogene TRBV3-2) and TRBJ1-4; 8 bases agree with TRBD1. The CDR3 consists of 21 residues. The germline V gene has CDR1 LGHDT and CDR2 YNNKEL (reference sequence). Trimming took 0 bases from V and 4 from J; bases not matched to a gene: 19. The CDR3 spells CASSQEGSRGLFLPFNEKLFF. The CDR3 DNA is TGTGCCAGCAGCCAAGAGGGGTCCAGGGGGCTGTTCCTCCCCTTTAATGAAAAACTGTTTTTT.

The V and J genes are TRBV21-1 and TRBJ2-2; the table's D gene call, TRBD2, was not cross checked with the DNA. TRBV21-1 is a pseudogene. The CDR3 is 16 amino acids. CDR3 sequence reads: CASSAGLRFGTGELFF. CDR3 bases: TGTGCCAGCAGCGCGGGACTCCGATTTGGTACCGGGGAGCTGTTTTTT.

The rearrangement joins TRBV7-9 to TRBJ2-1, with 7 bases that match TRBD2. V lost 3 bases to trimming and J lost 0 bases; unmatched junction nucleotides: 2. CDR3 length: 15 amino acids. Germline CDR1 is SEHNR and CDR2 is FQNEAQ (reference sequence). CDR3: CASSFQRGSYNEQFF. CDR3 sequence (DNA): TGTGCCAGCAGCTTCCAGCGGGGCTCCTACAATGAGCAGTTCTTC.

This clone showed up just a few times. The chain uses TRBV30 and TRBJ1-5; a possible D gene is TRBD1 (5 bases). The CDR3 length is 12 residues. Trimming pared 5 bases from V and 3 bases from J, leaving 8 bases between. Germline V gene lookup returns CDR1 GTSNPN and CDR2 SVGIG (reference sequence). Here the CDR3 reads CAWDSYNQPQHF. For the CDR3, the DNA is TGTGCCTGGGACAGTTACAATCAGCCCCAGCATTTT. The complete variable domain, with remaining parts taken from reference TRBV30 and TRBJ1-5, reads SQTIHQWPATLVQPVGSPLSLECTVEGTSNPNLYWYRQAAGRGLQLLFYSVGIGQISSEVPQNLSASRPQDRQFILSSKKLLLSDSGFYLCAWDSYNQPQHFGDGTRLSIL.

The CDR3 spells CASKSGSGGTGELFF. In DNA form, the CDR3 reads TGTGCCAGCAAGTCGGGGTCCGGAGGCACCGGGGAGCTGTTTTTT. This chain connects TRBV6-5 to TRBJ2-2; D might be TRBD2 (5 bases). Germline CDR1 reads MNHEY; CDR2 reads SVGAGI. The CDR3 sequence is 15 residues long. Trimming cost V 7 bases and J 4 bases, with 16 bases left between them.

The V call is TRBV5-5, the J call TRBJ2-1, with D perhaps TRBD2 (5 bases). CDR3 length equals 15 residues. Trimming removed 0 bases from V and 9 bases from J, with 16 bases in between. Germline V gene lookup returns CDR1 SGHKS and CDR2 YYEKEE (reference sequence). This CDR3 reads CASSLAVWTPGEQFF. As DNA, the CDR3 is TGTGCCAGCAGCTTGGCGGTGTGGACTCCCGGTGAGCAGTTCTTC.

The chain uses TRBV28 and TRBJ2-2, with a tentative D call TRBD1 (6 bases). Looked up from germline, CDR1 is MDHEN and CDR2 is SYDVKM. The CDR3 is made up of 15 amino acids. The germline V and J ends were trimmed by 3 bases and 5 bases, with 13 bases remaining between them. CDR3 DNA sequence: TGTGCCAGCAGTTTGACAGGTCAGGGAACCGGGGAGCTGTTTTTT. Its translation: CASSLTGQGTGELFF.

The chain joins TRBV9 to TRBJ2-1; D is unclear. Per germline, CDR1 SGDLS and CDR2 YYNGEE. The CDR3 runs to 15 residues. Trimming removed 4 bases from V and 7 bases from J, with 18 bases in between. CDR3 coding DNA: TGTGCCAGCAGCCGAGCCGAATATGTGCGTAATGAGCAGTTCTTC. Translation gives CASSRAEYVRNEQFF.

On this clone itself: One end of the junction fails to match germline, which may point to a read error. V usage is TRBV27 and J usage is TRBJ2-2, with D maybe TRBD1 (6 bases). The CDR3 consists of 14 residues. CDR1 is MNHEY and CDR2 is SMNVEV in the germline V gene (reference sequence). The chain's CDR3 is CATSRQEVTGELFF. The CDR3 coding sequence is TGTGCCACCAGTAGACAGGAGGTCACCGGGGAGCTGTTTTTT.